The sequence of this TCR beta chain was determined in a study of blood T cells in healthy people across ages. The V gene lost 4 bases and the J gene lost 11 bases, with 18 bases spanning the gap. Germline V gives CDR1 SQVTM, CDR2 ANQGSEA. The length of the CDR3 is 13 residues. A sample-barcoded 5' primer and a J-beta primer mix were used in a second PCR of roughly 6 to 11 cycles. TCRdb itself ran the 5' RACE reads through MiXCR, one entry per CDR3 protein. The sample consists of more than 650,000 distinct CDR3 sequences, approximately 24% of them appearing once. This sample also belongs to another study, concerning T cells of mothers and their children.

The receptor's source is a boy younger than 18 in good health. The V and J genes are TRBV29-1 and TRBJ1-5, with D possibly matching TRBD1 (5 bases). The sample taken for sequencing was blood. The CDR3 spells CSVAPGAGKTQHF. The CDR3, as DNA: TGCAGCGTTGCGCCCGGGGCTGGAAAAACCCAGCATTTT.